These T cell receptor beta chains were read from a single sample in a study of Ad26.COV2.S vaccination and SARS-CoV-2 variants. Generated by immunoSEQ multiplex PCR, the TCRdb table keeps only in-frame clones and is missing some. The sample records fewer than 100,000 clones, roughly 84% being singletons. Sequences were derived from peripheral blood, sampled after recovery from COVID-19. These receptors all stem from a human donor who had recovered from COVID-19. Each CDR3 is given with its conserved first and last residue. The D gene is left open where the match is weak. Not all rows give a size; the values are once, few, many and, for expanded clones, a class.

CDR3 | DNA | V | size | J | D
CASSLDRGWTGELFF | TGCGCCAGCAGCCTCGACAGGGGATGGACCGGGGAGCTGTTTTTT | TRBV5-1 | NA | TRBJ2-2 | TRBD1
CATRWGGDEQYF | TGTGCCACACGCTGGGGGGGGGACGAGCAGTACTTC | TRBV6-5 | NA | TRBJ2-7 | TRBD2
CASSYQASGGYEQYF | TGTGCCAGCAGTTACCAGGCTAGCGGGGGTTACGAGCAGTACTTC | TRBV6-2/TRBV6-3 | NA | TRBJ2-7 | TRBD2
CASSQAGPDTQPQHF | TGTGCCAGCAGCCAAGCCGGGCCAGACACTCAGCCCCAGCATTTT | TRBV4-2 | few | TRBJ1-5 | NA
CASSDRTEINEKLFF | TGTGCCAGCAGTGATAGGACAGAGATTAATGAAAAACTGTTTTTT | TRBV13 | NA | TRBJ1-4 | NA
CAIRPTDRGPDTEAFF | TGTGCCATCAGACCCACGGACAGGGGCCCGGACACTGAAGCTTTCTTT | TRBV10-3 | NA | TRBJ1-1 | TRBD1
CASSPGTSGYEQYF | TGTGCCAGCTCACCCGGGACTAGCGGGTACGAGCAGTACTTC | TRBV18 | NA | TRBJ2-7 | TRBD2
CASSQVGGIRSDTQYF | TGTGCCAGCAGCCAAGTGGGAGGGATTCGGTCAGATACGCAGTATTTT | TRBV4-2 | NA | TRBJ2-3 | TRBD2
CASSFGWDNSPLHF | TGTGCCAGCAGCTTCGGGTGGGATAATTCACCCCTCCACTTT | TRBV7-9 | NA | TRBJ1-6 | NA
CASSFQVPQANVLTF | TGTGCCAGCAGCTTCCAGGTCCCCCAGGCCAACGTCCTGACTTTC | TRBV11-2 | NA | TRBJ2-6 | NA
CASRITWTNEKLFF | TGTGCCAGCAGGATAACCTGGACTAATGAAAAACTGTTTTTT | TRBV2 | NA | TRBJ1-4 | NA
CASSFGTANSYSNQPQHF | TGTGCCAGCAGTTTTGGGACAGCAAATTCTTATAGCAATCAGCCCCAGCATTTT | TRBV28 | NA | TRBJ1-5 | TRBD1
CATSRGQGGDGAFF | TGTGCCACCAGCAGAGGACAGGGAGGGGACGGAGCTTTCTTT | TRBV15 | NA | TRBJ1-1 | TRBD1
CASSIGEGSEQFF | TGTGCCAGTAGTATCGGGGAGGGGAGTGAGCAGTTCTTC | TRBV19 | once | TRBJ2-1 | TRBD2
CASSQIKVAEQETQYF | TGTGCCAGCAGCCAGATTAAAGTAGCGGAACAAGAGACCCAGTACTTC | TRBV14 | NA | TRBJ2-5 | NA
CASSLAPNSYEQYF | TGTGCCAGCAGCTTAGCTCCTAACTCCTACGAGCAGTACTTC | TRBV11-2 | NA | TRBJ2-7 | NA
CASSHLVDTQYF | TGTGCCAGCAGCCATCTGGTGGATACGCAGTATTTT | TRBV11-2 | NA | TRBJ2-3 | NA
CASSLRGSKEEQFF | TGTGCCAGCAGCCTAAGGGGATCTAAGGAAGAGCAGTTCTTC | TRBV7-3 | NA | TRBJ2-1 | NA
CASSLGPLEAFF | TGTGCCAGCAGCCTTGGACCGCTAGAAGCTTTCTTT | TRBV14 | NA | TRBJ1-1 | NA
CASHLTSGSSYEQYF | TGTGCCAGTCATTTAACTAGCGGGTCATCCTACGAGCAGTACTTC | TRBV2 | NA | TRBJ2-7 | TRBD2
CASSLGQGVTEAFF | TGTGCCAGCAGCTTGGGGCAGGGGGTCACTGAAGCTTTCTTT | TRBV7-2 | NA | TRBJ1-1 | TRBD1
CASSFGLEELFF | TGTGCCAGCAGTTTCGGCCTTGAGGAGCTGTTTTTT | TRBV12-3/TRBV12-4 | NA | TRBJ2-2 | NA
CASKSEGAYNEQFF | TGTGCCAGCAAGAGCGAGGGGGCCTACAATGAGCAGTTCTTC | TRBV27 | NA | TRBJ2-1 | NA
CASSLVPPYTF | TGTGCCAGCAGCTTAGTCCCCCCCTACACCTTC | TRBV7-9 | NA | TRBJ1-2 | NA
CASSQDGSGRSDTQYF | TGTGCCAGCAGCCAAGATGGGAGCGGGAGGTCAGATACGCAGTATTTT | TRBV4-2 | NA | TRBJ2-3 | TRBD2
CASSLGPQRQGQETQYF | TGTGCCAGCAGCTTAGGGCCTCAAAGACAGGGACAAGAGACCCAGTACTTC | TRBV11-3 | NA | TRBJ2-5 | TRBD1
CSASLLAGVGETQYF | TGCAGTGCTAGTTTACTAGCGGGAGTGGGTGAGACCCAGTACTTC | TRBV20-1 | NA | TRBJ2-5 | TRBD2
CASSQRTNEQFF | TGCGCCAGCAGCCAAAGGACCAATGAGCAGTTCTTC | TRBV4-1 | NA | TRBJ2-1 | NA